Described below is a single T cell receptor (beta chain) sequence and its context. Its antigen is not identified. This sample was taken from a study of shared clonotypes between healthy human individuals. Study-level findings and limits: Lower generation probabilities were found for non-shared clonotypes than for those shared by all four donors. Naive CD4 clonotypes were shared across several donors at about 5.3%. Only a few donors were included, so the genetic and exposure-history diversity represented was limited.

Trimming at V came to 7 bases and at J to 2 bases, leaving 9 bases not matched to a gene. The CDR3 loop spans 16 amino acids. Germline V gene data show CDR1 as SNHLY and CDR2 as FYNNEI. Replicate sorted-subset PCRs were loaded with about 0.2 ug DNA, about 30,000 T cell genomes. TCRdb's copy holds only in-frame clones and misses some; the assay was immunoSEQ multiplex PCR. The table has approximately 1.4 million clones, under 99% seen once. The sample was naive CD4+ T cells sorted from blood. Subset given: CD45RA+ positively selected. The gene calls are TRBV2 and TRBJ1-5, with 9 positions matching TRBD1. The receptor was isolated from a man aged 25 to 45 in good health. The CDR3 protein is CASNPGTGSRNQPQHF. In nucleotides, the CDR3 is TGTGCCAGCAACCCCGGGACAGGGTCGCGCAATCAGCCCCAGCATTTT.